This T cell receptor (beta chain) was sequenced in a study of cytomegalovirus exposure and HLA in healthy donors. The V and J ends lost 3 bases and 4 bases, in that order; junction bases with no gene match: 7. From germline, CDR1 is MNHEY and CDR2 SMNVEV (reference sequence). The CDR3 sequence is 16 residues long. PCR used 60 Vbeta primers and 13 Jbeta primers. Measured with immunoSEQ multiplex PCR; TCRdb has only the in-frame clones, and not every one. Among about 250,000 clones listed, roughly 70% were seen once. The sample comprised PBMCs. The sequence was obtained from a female donor in good health and CMV-seronegative. The chain recombines TRBV27 with TRBJ2-1, with 9 nucleotides matching TRBD2. This CDR3 is CASSFRTSGPYNEQFF. CDR3 sequence (DNA): TGTGCCAGCAGTTTCCGCACTAGCGGGCCGTACAATGAGCAGTTCTTC.